The TCR beta chain under discussion was sequenced for a study of shared clonotypes between healthy human individuals. Study-level results: Across subsets, estimated richness was generally greater for naive than for memory populations. A handful of donors showed sharing of about 4.8% of naive CD4 clonotypes.

A single count supports this clone. Its specificity is not known. This sample includes further DNA sequences coding for the same CDR3. Every subset's genomic DNA went evenly onto several immunoSEQ plates. Assay: immunoSEQ multiplex PCR; the TCRdb copy retains only in-frame clones and omits some. The sample includes approximately 500,000 clones, 90% to 96% of them seen just once. Trimming removed 0 bases from V and 2 bases from J, with 8 bases in between. Germline CDR1 reads MNHNS; CDR2 reads SASEGT. This CDR3 contains 14 residues. Sequencing input: naive CD4+ T cells sorted from blood. Sample subset: CD45RA+ positively selected. The gene calls are TRBV6-1 and TRBJ2-7; the D gene is possibly TRBD1 (6 bases). This clonotype was obtained from a woman in her twenties or thirties in good health. The CDR3 DNA sequence: TGTGCCAGCAGTGAAGCCGCAGGGGCCTACGAGCAGTACTTC. Residues: CASSEAAGAYEQYF.